The 8 T cell receptor beta chains listed next were all sequenced from one sample in a study of T-cell reconstitution after alpha-beta-depleted transplantation in children. Preparing the TCRbeta library involved the use of unique molecular identifiers. In TCRdb, the PCR reads were re-called with MiXCR into one record per CDR3 protein. The sample contains roughly 180,000 distinct CDR3 sequences, around 10% of which appear only once. The sample was PBMCs, taken before TCRalphabeta/CD19-depleted stem cell transplant. All receptors come from a boy younger than 10 with acute myeloid leukemia, due to receive a stem cell transplant.

This clonotype appeared many times. This sequence joins TRBV5-1 and TRBJ2-7; 8 bases map to TRBD1. Per the germline V gene, CDR1 is SGHRS and CDR2 is YFSETQ. This CDR3 comprises 14 residues. V dropped 4 bases and J dropped 5; count of bases not matched to a gene: 8. This CDR3 is CASSPRDRLHEQYF. The CDR3 coding sequence is TGCGCCAGCAGCCCCCGGGACAGGCTCCACGAGCAGTACTTC.

This clonotype was observed a few times. The chain combines TRBV18 with TRBJ1-6, with TRBD1 identical over 9 bases. Germline V gene sequence: CDR1 KGHSH, CDR2 LQKENI. CDR3 length: 16 amino acids. The junction had 4 bases not matched to a gene; V was cut back by 4 bases and J by 3 bases. The CDR3 is CASSQGQGGYNSPLHF. CDR3 bases: TGTGCCAGCTCACAGGGACAGGGAGGCTATAATTCACCCCTCCACTTT.

This clonotype was observed many times. This chain connects TRBV4-1 to TRBJ2-7, with 7 bases aligning to TRBD2. The CDR3 runs to 13 residues. The V gene end was trimmed by 1 base and the J gene end by 3 bases; junction bases not matched to a gene: 0. In germline, CDR1 is MGHRA, CDR2 YSYEKL. Here the CDR3 DNA reads TGCGCCAGCAGCCAAGCTAGCGGCTACGAGCAGTACTTC. Encoded protein: CASSQASGYEQYF.

Concerning this clonotype itself: A much bigger clone sits one base away, suggesting this may be a read error. This chain uses TRBV7-2 with TRBJ1-6; 7 nucleotides line up with TRBD1. Looked up from germline, CDR1 is SGHTA and CDR2 is FQGNSA. This CDR3 has 13 amino acids. The CDR3 sequence: CASSQQGNSPLPF. The DNA for the CDR3 is TGTGCCAGCAGCCAACAGGGGAATTCACCCCTCCCCTTT. Together with reference TRBV7-2 and TRBJ1-6, the CDR3 gives the full variable domain: GAGVSQSPSNKVTEKGKDVELRCDPISGHTALYWYRQSLGQGLEFLIYFQGNSAPDKSGLPSDRFSAERTGGSVSTLTIQRTQQEDSAVYLCASSQQGNSPLPFGNGTRLTVT.

The rearrangement joins TRBV2 to TRBJ2-1; no clear D. The CDR3 length is 12 residues. CDR1 is SNHLY and CDR2 is FYNNEI in the germline V gene. Between the trimmed V and J ends, which lost 9 bases and 7 bases, there was a span of 13 bases. CDR3 in amino acids: CASAAVGNEQFF. The CDR3, as DNA: TGTGCCAGTGCCGCGGTGGGGAATGAGCAGTTCTTC.

This clonotype appeared many times. The V gene is TRBV9, the J gene TRBJ2-5; the match to TRBD2 covers 9 bases. The junction had 4 bases not matched to a gene; V was cut back by 0 bases and J by 4 bases. Per germline, CDR1 SGDLS and CDR2 YYNGEE. The CDR3 runs 15 residues. The CDR3 bases are TGTGCCAGCAGCGTAGGAGCGGGGGGAGGAGAGACCCAGTACTTC. This codes for CASSVGAGGGETQYF.

This clonotype was recorded at least ten times. The chain has TRBV27 and TRBJ2-5; no clear D gene. Germline V gene lookup returns CDR1 MNHEY and CDR2 SMNVEV (reference sequence). V was cut by 5 bases and J by 5 bases, with 12 bases left in between. CDR3 length: 13 residues. CDR3 nucleotides: TGTGCCAGCAGTCCCCGTCAGGAGGAGACCCAGTACTTC. Translated, it gives CASSPRQEETQYF.

For this clonotype: A much larger clonotype is one base distant, so this may be a read error. The rearrangement joins TRBV28 to TRBJ2-7; a weak D match, TRBD2 (6 bases). This CDR3 contains 14 residues. Germline lookup yields CDR1 MDHEN and CDR2 SYDVKM. The V end was cut by 5 bases, the J end by 3 bases, with 14 bases between. The CDR3 reads CASSPGRDFYEQYF. The CDR3 DNA reads as TGTGCCAGCAGTCCCGGTCGGGACTTCTACGAGCAGTACTTC.